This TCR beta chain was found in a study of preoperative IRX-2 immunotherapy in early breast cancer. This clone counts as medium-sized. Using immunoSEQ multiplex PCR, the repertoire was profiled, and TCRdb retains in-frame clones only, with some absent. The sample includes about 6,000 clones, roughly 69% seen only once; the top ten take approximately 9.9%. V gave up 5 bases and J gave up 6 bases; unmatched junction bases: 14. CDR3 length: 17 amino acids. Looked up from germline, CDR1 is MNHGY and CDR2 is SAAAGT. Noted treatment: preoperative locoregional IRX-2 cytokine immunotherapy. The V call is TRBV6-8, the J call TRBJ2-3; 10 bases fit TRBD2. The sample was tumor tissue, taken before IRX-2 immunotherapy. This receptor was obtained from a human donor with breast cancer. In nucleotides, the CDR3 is TGTGCCAGCAGTCCGGCCGCGGGGCTAGCGGGAGTTGATACGCAGTATTTT. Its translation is CASSPAAGLAGVDTQYF.